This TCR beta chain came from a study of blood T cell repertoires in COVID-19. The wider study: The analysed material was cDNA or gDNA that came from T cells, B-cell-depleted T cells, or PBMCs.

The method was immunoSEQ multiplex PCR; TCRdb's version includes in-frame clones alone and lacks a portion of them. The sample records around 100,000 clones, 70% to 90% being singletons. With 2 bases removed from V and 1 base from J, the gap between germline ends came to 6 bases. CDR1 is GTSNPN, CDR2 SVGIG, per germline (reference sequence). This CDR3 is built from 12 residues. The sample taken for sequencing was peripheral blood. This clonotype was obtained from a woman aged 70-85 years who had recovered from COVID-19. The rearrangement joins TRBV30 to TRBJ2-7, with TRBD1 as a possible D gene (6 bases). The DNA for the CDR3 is TGTGCCTGGAGTACAGGGTCCTACGAGCAGTACTTC. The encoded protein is CAWSTGSYEQYF.